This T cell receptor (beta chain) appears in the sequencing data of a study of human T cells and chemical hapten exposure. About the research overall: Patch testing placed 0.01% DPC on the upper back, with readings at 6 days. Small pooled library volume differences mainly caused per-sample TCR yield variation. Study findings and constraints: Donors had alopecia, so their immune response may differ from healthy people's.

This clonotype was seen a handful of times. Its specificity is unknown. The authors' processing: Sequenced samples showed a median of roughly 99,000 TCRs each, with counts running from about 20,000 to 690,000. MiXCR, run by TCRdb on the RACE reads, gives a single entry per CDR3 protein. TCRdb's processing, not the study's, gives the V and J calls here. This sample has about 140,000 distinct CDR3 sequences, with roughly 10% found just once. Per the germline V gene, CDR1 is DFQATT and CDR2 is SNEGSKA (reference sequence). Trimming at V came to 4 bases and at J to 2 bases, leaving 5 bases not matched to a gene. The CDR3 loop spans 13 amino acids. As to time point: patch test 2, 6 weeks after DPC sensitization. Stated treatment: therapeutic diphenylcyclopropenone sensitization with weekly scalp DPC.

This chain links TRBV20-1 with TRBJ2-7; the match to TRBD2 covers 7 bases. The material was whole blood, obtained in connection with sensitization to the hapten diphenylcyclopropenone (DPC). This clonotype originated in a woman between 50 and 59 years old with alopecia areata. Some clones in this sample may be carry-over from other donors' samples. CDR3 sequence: CSATSGVTYEQYF. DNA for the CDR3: TGCAGTGCTACTAGCGGAGTCACCTACGAGCAGTACTTC.